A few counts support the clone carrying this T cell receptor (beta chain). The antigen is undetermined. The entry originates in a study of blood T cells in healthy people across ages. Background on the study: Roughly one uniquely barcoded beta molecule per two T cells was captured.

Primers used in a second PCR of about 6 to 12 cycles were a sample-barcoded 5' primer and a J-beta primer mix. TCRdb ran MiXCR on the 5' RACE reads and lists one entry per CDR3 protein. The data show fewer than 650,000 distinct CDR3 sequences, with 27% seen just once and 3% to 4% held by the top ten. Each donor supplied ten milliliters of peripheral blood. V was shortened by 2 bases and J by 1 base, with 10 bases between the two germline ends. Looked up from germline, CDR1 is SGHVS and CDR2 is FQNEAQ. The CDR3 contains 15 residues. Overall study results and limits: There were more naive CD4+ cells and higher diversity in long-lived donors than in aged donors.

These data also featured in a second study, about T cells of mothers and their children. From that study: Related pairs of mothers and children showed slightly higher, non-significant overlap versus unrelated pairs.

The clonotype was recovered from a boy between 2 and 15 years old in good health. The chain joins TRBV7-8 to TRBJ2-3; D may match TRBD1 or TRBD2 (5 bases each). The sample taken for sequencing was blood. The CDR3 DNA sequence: TGTGCCAGCAGCTTATTACTAGGGGGCACAGATACGCAGTATTTT. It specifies CASSLLLGGTDTQYF. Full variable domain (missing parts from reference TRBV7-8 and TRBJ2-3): GAGVSQSPRYKVAKRGQDVALRCDPISGHVSLFWYQQALGQGPEFLTYFQNEAQLDKSGLPSDRFFAERPEGSVSTLKIQRTQQEDSAVYLCASSLLLGGTDTQYFGPGTRLTVL.